The 6 T cell receptor beta chains in this list originate from one sample, sequenced in a study of beta chain features in type 1 diabetes. Study-wide points: Significant though moderate, a shortening of TCRB CDR3s appeared in all four CD4+ subsets of Type 1 diabetes patients.

Expressed TCRB transcripts got sequenced, as all isolated RNA was reverse transcribed. Generated by immunoSEQ multiplex PCR, the TCRdb table keeps only in-frame clones and is missing some. Of roughly 150,000 clones listed, 7.5% to 9.5% were seen once; the top ten hold around 0.56%. Antigens of these TCRs are unknown. The sequencing input was central memory CD4+ T cells from blood. The source of these receptors is a woman aged 18-35 years with type 1 diabetes.

The V gene is TRBV25-1, the J gene TRBJ2-5; 10 bases map to TRBD2. CDR1 and CDR2 (germline): MGHDK, SYGVNS. CDR3 length: 14 amino acids. With V trimmed by 7 bases and J by 4 bases, 6 bases remained unmatched. The CDR3 nucleotides are TGTGCCAGCACACCAGCGGGGGGGGTAGAGACCCAGTACTTC. Amino acids: CASTPAGGVETQYF.

The chain carries TRBV25-1 and TRBJ1-1, with D maybe TRBD1 (6 bases). Trimming cost V 1 base and J 9 bases, with 18 bases left between them. In germline, CDR1 is MGHDK, CDR2 SYGVNS. This CDR3 spans 15 amino acids. DNA of the CDR3: TGTGCCAGCAGTGAATCCGGCAGGGGCGCGTATCAAGCTTTCTTT. The encoded protein is CASSESGRGAYQAFF.

This clone was recorded a few times. The chain links TRBV7-9 to TRBJ2-3; a weak D match, TRBD1 (6 bases). Germline assignment: CDR1 SEHNR and CDR2 FQNEAQ (reference sequence). The CDR3 covers 16 residues. V lost 5 bases and J lost 3, with 18 bases in between. For the CDR3, the DNA is TGTGCCAGCAGCCACGACCTCGGACAGACTACAGATACGCAGTATTTT. Translated, it gives CASSHDLGQTTDTQYF.

The CDR3 loop is CATSRDPGIIQGSYGYTF. The DNA for the CDR3 is TGTGCCACCAGCAGAGATCCGGGGATTATACAGGGGTCCTATGGCTACACCTTC. V usage is TRBV15 and J usage is TRBJ1-2; 7 nucleotides agree with TRBD1. Looked up from germline, CDR1 is LNHNV and CDR2 is YYDKDF (reference sequence). The length of the CDR3 is 18 residues. With V trimmed by 0 bases and J by 4 bases, 14 bases remained unmatched.

The chain uses TRBV25-1 and TRBJ2-5, with 16 nucleotides matching TRBD2. Germline V gene sequence: CDR1 MGHDK, CDR2 SYGVNS. The V gene end was trimmed by 3 bases and the J gene end by 5 bases; junction bases not matched to a gene: 3. The CDR3 totals 16 residues. CDR3 bases: TGTGCCAGCAGTGAGGGACTAGCGGGAGGGTGGGAGACCCAGTACTTC. Its translation is CASSEGLAGGWETQYF.

This clone was recorded a few times. This chain connects TRBV25-1 to TRBJ2-1, with 7 bases matching TRBD2. V was clipped by 2 bases and J by 3 bases; unmatched bases: 4. This CDR3 has 15 residues. The germline gives CDR1 MGHDK, CDR2 SYGVNS. The CDR3 DNA reads TGTGCCAGCAGTGAACCTCTAGCGGTCTACAATGAGCAGTTCTTC. As protein: CASSEPLAVYNEQFF.